The T cell receptor beta chain under discussion was sequenced for a study of blood T cell repertoires in COVID-19. In the study overall: T cells, B-cell-depleted T cells, or PBMCs supplied cDNA or gDNA.

Authors' analysis steps: Counts of nucleated cells, estimated from reference gene primer amplification, were obtained. Sequenced by immunoSEQ multiplex PCR; TCRdb stores in-frame clones only, minus some. For V, J and clone size, that table is used; D and trimming come from the DNA. The sample yields more than 110,000 clones, roughly 85% seen once. V was pared by 0 bases and J by 8 bases, with 15 bases between. This CDR3 has 15 residues. Germline V CDR1 and CDR2: LNHNV, YYDKDF (reference sequence). This clone was recorded only once. The sequence derives from a man in his 60s with acute or convalescent COVID-19. The specimen sequenced was peripheral blood. The rearrangement links TRBV15 to TRBJ2-3, with a tentative D call TRBD1 (6 bases). In DNA, the CDR3 is TGTGCCACCAGCAGAGATACCGGGACACTGAGTACGCAGTATTTT. This encodes CATSRDTGTLSTQYF.